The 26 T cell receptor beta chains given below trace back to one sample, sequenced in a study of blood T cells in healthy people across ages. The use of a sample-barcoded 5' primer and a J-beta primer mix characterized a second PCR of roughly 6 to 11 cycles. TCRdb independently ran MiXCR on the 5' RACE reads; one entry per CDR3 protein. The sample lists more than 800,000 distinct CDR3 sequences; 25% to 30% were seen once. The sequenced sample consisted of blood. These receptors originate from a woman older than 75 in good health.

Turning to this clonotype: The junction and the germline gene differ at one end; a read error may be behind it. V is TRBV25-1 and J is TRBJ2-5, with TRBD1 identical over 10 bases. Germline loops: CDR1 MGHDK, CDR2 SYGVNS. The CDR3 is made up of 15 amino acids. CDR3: CATAAGQGYQETRYF. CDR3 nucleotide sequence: TGTGCCACCGCCGCGGGACAGGGGTACCAAGAGACCCGGTACTTC.

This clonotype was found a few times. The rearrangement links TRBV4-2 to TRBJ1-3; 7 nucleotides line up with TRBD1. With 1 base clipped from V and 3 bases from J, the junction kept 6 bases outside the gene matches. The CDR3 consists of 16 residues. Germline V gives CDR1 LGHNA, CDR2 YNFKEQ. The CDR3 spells CASSQAGRGIGNTIYF. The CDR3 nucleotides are TGTGCCAGCAGCCAAGCCGGCAGGGGGATTGGAAACACCATATATTTT.

The CDR3 DNA reads TGTGCCAGCAGTTATTACTTAGAGGGACAGGGGAGGACTAATGAAAAACTGTTTTTT. It is translated as CASSYYLEGQGRTNEKLFF. The chain combines TRBV6-5 with TRBJ1-4; TRBD1 aligns across 10 bases. The ends lost 3 bases at V and 2 bases at J; junction bases unmatched: 12. In germline, CDR1 is MNHEY, CDR2 SVGAGI. The CDR3 extends over 19 amino acids.

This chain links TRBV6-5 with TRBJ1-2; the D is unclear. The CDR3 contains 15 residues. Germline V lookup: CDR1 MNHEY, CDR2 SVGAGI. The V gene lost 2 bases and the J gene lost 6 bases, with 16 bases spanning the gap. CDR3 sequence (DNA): TGTGCCAGCAGTTACGGGAGGTCAGGCTCCCATGGCTACACCTTC. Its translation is CASSYGRSGSHGYTF.

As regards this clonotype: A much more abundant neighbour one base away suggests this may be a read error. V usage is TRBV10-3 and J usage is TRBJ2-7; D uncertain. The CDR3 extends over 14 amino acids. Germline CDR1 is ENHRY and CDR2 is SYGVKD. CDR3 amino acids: CAIRESEGSYEQYF. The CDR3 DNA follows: TGTGCCATCAGGGAGTCAGAAGGGTCCTACGAGCAGTACTTC.

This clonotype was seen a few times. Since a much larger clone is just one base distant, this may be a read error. The CDR3 nucleotides are TGCAGTGGGATTGGGCGGAATCAGCCCCAGCATTTT. Amino acid sequence: CSGIGRNQPQHF. The chain uses TRBV20-1 and TRBJ1-5, with D unclear. V was cut by 7 bases and J by 4 bases, with 11 bases left in between. Per the germline V gene, CDR1 is DFQATT and CDR2 is SNEGSKA (reference sequence). The CDR3 totals 12 residues.

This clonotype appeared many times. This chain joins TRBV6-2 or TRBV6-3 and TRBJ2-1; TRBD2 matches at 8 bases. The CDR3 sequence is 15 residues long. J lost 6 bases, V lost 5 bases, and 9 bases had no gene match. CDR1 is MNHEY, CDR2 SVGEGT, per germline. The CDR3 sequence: CASSKLAVPSNEQFF. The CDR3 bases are TGTGCCAGCAGTAAACTAGCGGTCCCCTCCAATGAGCAGTTCTTC.

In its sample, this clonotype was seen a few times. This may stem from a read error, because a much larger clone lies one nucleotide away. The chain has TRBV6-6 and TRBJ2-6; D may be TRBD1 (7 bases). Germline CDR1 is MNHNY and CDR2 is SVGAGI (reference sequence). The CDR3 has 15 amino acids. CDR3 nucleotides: TGTGCCAGCAACTTCAGGGGGGCAGGGGCCAACGTCCCGACTTTC. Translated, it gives CASNFRGAGANVPTF.

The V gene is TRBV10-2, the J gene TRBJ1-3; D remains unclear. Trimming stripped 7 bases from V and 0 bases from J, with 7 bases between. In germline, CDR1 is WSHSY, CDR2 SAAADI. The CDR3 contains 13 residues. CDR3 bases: TGCGCCAGCAAAGTCTACTCTGGAAACACCATATATTTT. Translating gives CASKVYSGNTIYF.

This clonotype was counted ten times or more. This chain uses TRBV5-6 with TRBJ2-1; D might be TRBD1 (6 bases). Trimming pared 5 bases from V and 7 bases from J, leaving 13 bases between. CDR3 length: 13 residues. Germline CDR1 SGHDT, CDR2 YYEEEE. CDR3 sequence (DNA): TGTGCCAGCAGAAACCAGCAGGGGAATGAGCAGTTCTTC. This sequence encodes CASRNQQGNEQFF.

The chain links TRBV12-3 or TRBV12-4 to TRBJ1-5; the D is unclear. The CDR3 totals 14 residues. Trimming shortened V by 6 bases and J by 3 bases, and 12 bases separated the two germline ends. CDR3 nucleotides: TGTGCCAGCAGAACGGACGGCTTCAATCAGCCCCAGCATTTT. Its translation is CASRTDGFNQPQHF.

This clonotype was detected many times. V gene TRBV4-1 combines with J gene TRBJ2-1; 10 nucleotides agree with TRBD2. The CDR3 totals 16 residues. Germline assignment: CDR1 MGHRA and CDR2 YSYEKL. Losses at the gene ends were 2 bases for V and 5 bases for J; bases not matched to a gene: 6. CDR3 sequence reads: CASSQTSGGADNEQFF. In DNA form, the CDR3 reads TGCGCCAGCAGCCAAACGAGCGGGGGGGCAGACAATGAGCAGTTCTTC.

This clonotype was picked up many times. CDR3 sequence (DNA): TGCAGTGTAAAAGGGACAGGGAACACTGAAGCTTTCTTT. Translation: CSVKGTGNTEAFF. V usage is TRBV20-1 and J usage is TRBJ1-1; 8 bases map to TRBD1. With V trimmed by 7 bases and J by 1 base, 5 bases remained unmatched. The CDR3 is 13 residues long. Germline loops: CDR1 DFQATT, CDR2 SNEGSKA (reference sequence).

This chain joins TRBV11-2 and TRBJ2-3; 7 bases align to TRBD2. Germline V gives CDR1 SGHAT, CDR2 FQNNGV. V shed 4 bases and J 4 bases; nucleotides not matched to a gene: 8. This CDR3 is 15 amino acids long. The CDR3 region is CASSSFGGSADTQYF. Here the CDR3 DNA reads TGTGCCAGCAGCTCCTTCGGGGGGAGTGCAGATACGCAGTATTTT.

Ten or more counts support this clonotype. The CDR3 protein is CSAPRPPRGGTQYF. The CDR3 DNA reads as TGCAGTGCCCCTCGCCCTCCCCGAGGTGGGACCCAGTACTTC. The genes are TRBV20-1 and TRBJ2-5; D unresolved. The germline gives CDR1 DFQATT, CDR2 SNEGSKA (reference sequence). CDR3 length: 14 amino acids. V lost 6 bases and J lost 7, with 21 bases in between.

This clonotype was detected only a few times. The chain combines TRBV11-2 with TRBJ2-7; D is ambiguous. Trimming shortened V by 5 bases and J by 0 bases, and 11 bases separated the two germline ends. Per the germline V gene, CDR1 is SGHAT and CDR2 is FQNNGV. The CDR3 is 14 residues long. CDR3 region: CASSRDTDSYEQYF. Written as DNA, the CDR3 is TGTGCCAGCAGCCGCGACACCGACTCCTACGAGCAGTACTTC.

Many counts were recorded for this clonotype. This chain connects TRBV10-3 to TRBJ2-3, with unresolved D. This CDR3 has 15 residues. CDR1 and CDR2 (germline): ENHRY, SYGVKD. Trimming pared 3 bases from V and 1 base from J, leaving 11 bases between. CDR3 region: CAISDKVSGTDTQYF. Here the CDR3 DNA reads TGTGCCATCAGTGATAAGGTTTCGGGCACAGATACGCAGTATTTT.

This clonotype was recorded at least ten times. CDR3 protein: CASSLEVSSGANVLTF. The CDR3, as DNA: TGTGCCAGCAGCTTGGAGGTTAGCTCTGGGGCCAACGTCCTGACTTTC. The V call is TRBV7-2, the J call TRBJ2-6; D may be TRBD2 (5 bases). The germline V gene encodes CDR1 SGHTA and CDR2 FQGNSA. The CDR3 has 16 residues. The V end was cut by 3 bases, the J end by 0 bases, with 9 bases between.

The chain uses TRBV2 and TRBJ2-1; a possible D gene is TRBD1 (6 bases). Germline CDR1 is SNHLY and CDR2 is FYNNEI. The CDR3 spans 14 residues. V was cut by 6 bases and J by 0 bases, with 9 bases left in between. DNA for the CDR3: TGTGCCAGCAGGATGGGGGCCTCCTACAATGAGCAGTTCTTC. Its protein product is CASRMGASYNEQFF.

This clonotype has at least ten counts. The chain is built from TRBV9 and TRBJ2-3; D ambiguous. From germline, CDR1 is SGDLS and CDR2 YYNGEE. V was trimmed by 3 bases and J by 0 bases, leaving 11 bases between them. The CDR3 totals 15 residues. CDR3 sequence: CASSGPGRSTDTQYF. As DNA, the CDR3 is TGTGCCAGCAGCGGACCCGGAAGGAGCACAGATACGCAGTATTTT.

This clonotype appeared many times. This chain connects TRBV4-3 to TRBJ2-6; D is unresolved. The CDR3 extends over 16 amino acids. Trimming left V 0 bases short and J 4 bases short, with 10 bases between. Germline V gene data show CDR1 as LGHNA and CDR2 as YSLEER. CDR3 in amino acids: CASSQDPSTGANVLTF. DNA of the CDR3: TGCGCCAGCAGCCAAGACCCCTCTACCGGGGCCAACGTCCTGACTTTC.

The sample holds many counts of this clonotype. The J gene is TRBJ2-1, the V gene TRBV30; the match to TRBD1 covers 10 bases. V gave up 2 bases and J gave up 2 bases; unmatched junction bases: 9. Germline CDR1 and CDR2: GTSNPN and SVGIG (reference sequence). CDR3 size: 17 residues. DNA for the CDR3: TGTGCCTGGAGTCGGGACAGGGGTGGTTTGGCCTACAATGAGCAGTTCTTC. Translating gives CAWSRDRGGLAYNEQFF.

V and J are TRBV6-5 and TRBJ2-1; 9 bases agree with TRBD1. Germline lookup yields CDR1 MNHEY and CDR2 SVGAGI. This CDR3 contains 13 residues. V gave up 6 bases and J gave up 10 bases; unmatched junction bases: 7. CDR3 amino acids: CASRYATGGEQFF. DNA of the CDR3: TGTGCCAGCAGGTACGCCACAGGGGGCGAGCAGTTCTTC.

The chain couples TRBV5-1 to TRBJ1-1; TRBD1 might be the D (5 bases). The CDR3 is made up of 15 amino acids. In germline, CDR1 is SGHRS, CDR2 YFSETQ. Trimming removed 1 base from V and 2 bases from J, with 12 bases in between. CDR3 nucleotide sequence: TGCGCCAGCAGCTTGAACGGGGGACCCAACACTGAAGCTTTCTTT. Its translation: CASSLNGGPNTEAFF.

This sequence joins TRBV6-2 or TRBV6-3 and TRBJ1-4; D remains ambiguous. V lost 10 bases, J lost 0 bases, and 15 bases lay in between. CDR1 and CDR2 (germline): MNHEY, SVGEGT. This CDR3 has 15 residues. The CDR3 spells CATRTAWATNEKLFF. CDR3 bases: TGTGCCACTCGGACGGCCTGGGCAACTAATGAAAAACTGTTTTTT.

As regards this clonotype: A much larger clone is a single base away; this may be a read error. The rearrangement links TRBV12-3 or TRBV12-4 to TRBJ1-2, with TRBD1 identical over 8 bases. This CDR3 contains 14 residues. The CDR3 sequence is CASSLELDRESYIF. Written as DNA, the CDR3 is TGTGCCAGCAGTTTAGAGCTGGACAGGGAAAGCTACATCTTC.